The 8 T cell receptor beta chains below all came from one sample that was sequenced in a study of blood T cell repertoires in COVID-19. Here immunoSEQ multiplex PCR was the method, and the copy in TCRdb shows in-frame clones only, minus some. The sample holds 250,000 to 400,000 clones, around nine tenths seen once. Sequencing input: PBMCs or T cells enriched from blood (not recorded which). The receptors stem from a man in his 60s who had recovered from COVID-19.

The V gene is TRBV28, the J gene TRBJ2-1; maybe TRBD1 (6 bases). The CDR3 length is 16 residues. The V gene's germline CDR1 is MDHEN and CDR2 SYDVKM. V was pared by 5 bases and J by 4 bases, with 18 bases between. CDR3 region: CASSPSLQGPYNEQFF. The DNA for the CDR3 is TGTGCCAGCAGTCCGAGCTTACAGGGACCTTACAATGAGCAGTTCTTC.

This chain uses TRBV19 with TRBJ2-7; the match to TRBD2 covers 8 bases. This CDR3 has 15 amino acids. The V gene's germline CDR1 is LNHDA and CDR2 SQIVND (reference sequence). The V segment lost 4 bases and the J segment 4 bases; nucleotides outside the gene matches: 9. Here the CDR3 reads CASSRGLAGKYEQYF. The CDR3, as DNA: TGTGCCAGTAGTAGAGGATTAGCGGGGAAATACGAGCAGTACTTC. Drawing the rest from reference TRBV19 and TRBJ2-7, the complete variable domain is DGGITQSPKYLFRKEGQNVTLSCEQNLNHDAMYWYRQDPGQGLRLIYYSQIVNDFQKGDIAEGYSVSREKKESFPLTVTSAQKNPTAFYLCASSRGLAGKYEQYFGPGTRLTVT.

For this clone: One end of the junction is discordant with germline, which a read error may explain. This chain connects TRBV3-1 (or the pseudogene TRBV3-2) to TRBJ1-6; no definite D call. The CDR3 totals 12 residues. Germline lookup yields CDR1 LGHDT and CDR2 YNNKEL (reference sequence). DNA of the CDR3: TGTGCCAGCAGCCCGAATGGTGGTCCGCTGACTTTT. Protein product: CASSPNGGPLTF.

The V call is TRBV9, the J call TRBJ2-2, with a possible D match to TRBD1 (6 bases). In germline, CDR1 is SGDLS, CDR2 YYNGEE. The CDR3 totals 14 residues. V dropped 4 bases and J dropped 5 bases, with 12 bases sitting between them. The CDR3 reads CASSSQQGTGELFF. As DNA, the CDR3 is TGTGCCAGCAGCTCACAACAGGGAACCGGGGAGCTGTTTTTT.

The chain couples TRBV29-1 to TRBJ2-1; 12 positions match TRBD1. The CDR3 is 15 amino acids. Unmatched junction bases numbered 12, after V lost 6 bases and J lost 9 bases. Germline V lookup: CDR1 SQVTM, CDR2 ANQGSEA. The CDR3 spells CSVPVSGTGGVEQFF. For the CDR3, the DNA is TGCAGCGTCCCAGTGTCGGGGACAGGGGGCGTTGAGCAGTTCTTC.

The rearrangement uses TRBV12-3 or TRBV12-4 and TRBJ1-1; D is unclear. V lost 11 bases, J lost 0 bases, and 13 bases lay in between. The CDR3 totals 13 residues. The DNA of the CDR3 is TGTGCCGTTCTCCCCGTTATGAACACTGAAGCTTTCTTT. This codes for CAVLPVMNTEAFF.

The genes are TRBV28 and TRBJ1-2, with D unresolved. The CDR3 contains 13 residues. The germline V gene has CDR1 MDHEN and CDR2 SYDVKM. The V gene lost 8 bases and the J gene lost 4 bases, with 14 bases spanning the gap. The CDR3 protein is CASSAGISYGYTF. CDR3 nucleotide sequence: TGTGCCAGCTCCGCCGGGATTTCCTATGGCTACACCTTC.

CDR3 region: CASSFWLAGRGEQYF. In DNA, the CDR3 is TGTGCCAGCAGTTTTTGGCTAGCGGGGCGTGGGGAGCAGTACTTC. The rearrangement uses TRBV27 and TRBJ2-7, with 9 bases that match TRBD2. Germline CDR1 reads MNHEY; CDR2 reads SMNVEV (reference sequence). There are 15 residues in the CDR3. V lost 3 bases to trimming and J lost 7 bases; unmatched junction nucleotides: 10.